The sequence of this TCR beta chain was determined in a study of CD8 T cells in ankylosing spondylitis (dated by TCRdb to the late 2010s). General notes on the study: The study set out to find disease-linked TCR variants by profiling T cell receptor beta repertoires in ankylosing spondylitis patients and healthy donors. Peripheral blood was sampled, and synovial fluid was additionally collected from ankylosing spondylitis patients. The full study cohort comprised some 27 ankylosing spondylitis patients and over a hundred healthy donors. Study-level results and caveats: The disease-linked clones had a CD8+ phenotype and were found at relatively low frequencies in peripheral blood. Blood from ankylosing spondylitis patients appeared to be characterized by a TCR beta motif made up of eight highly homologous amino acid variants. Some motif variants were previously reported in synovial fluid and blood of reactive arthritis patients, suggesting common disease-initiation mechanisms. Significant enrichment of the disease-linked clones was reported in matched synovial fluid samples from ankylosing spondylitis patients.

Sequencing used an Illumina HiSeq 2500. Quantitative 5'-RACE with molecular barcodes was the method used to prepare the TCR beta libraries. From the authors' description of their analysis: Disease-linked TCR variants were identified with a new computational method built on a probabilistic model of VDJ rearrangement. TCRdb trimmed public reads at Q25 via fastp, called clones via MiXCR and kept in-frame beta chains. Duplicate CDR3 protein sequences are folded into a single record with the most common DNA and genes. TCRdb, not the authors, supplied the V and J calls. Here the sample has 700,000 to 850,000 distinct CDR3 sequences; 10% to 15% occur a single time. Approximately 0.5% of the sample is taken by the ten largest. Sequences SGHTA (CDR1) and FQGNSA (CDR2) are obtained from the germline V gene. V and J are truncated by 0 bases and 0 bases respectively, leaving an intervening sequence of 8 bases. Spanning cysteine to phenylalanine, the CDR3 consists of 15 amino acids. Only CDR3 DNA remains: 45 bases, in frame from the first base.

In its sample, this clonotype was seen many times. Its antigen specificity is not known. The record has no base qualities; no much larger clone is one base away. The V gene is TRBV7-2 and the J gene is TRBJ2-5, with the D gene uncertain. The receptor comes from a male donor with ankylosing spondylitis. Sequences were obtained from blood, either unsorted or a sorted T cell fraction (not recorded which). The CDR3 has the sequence CASSLATEYQETQYF. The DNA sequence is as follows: TGTGCCAGCAGCTTAGCTACTGAGTACCAAGAGACCCAGTACTTC.